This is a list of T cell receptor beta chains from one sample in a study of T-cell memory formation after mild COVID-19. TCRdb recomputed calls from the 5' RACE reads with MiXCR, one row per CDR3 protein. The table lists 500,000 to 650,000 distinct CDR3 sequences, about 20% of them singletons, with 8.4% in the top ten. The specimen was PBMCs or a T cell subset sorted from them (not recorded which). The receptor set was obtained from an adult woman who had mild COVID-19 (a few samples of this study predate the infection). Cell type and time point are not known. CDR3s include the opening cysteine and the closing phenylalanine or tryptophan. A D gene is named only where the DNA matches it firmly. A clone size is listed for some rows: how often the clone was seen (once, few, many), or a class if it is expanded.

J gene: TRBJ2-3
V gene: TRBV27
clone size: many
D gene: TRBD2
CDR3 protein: CASSLSGGASLTDTQYF
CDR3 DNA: TGTGCCAGCAGTTTAAGCGGGGGGGCATCATTAACAGATACGCAGTATTTT

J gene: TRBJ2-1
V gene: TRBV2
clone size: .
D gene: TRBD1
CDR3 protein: CASSSQGDHIYEQFF
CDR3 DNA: TGTGCCAGCAGTTCACAGGGGGATCATATCTATGAGCAGTTCTTC

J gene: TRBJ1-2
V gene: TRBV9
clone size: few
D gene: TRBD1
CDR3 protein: CASSVGAGGPNYGYTF
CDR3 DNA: TGTGCCAGCAGCGTAGGGGCAGGGGGCCCTAACTATGGCTACACCTTC

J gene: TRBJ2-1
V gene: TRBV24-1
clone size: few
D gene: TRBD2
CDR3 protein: CATSATSGVSEQFF
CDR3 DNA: TGTGCCACCAGTGCTACTAGCGGGGTCAGCGAGCAGTTCTTC

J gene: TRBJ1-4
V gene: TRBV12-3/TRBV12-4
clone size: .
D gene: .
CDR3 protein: CASSSQGFIREKLFF
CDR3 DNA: TGTGCCAGCAGCTCCCAGGGGTTTATACGGGAAAAACTGTTTTTT

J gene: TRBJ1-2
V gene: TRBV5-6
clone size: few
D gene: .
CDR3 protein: CASSLLTETFF
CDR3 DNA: TGTGCCAGCAGCTTGTTAACTGAGACGTTCTTC

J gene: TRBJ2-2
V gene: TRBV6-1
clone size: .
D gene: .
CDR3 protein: CASSERQDYGELFF
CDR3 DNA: TGTGCCAGCAGTGAAAGACAAGATTACGGGGAGCTGTTTTTT

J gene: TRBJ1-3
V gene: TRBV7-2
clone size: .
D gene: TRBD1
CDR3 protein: CASSLDRGAGNTIYF
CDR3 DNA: TGTGCCAGCAGCTTAGACAGGGGAGCTGGAAACACCATATATTTT

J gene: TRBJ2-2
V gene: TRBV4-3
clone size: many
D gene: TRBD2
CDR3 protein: CASSHSSGVVNTGELFF
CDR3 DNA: TGCGCCAGCAGCCATTCTAGCGGGGTGGTGAACACCGGGGAGCTGTTTTTT

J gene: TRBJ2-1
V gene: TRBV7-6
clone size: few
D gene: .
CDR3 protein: CASTDQTLIYNEQFF
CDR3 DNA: TGTGCCAGCACTGATCAGACCCTAATTTACAATGAGCAGTTCTTC

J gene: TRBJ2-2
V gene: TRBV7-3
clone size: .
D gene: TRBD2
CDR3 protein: CASSLWASGSDTGELFF
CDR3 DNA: TGTGCCAGCAGCTTATGGGCTAGCGGGAGCGACACCGGGGAGCTGTTTTTT

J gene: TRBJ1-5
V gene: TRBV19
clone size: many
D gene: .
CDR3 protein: CASAQNTQQPQHF
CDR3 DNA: TGTGCCAGCGCGCAGAACACCCAACAGCCCCAGCATTTT

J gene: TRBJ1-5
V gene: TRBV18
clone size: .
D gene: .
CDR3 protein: CASSPQGPLDQPQHF
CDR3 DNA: TGTGCCAGCTCACCTCAGGGGCCTTTGGACCAGCCCCAGCATTTT

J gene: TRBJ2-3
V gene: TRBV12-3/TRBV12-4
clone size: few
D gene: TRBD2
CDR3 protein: CASSSNDRLAGAADTQYF
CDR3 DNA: TGTGCCAGCAGCTCCAATGACCGACTAGCGGGAGCGGCAGATACGCAGTATTTT

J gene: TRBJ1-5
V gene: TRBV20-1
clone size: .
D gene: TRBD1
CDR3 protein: CSAGGQGNNQPQHF
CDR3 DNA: TGCAGTGCCGGGGGACAGGGGAACAATCAGCCCCAGCATTTT

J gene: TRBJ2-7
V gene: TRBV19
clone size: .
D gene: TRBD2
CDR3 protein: CASSMSSGLLGHEQYF
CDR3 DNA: TGTGCCAGTAGTATGTCTAGCGGGCTCCTGGGACACGAGCAGTACTTC

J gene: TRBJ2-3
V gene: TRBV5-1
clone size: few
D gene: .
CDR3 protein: CASSLAGPVGVDTQYF
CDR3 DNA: TGCGCCAGCAGCTTGGCCGGCCCCGTAGGAGTAGATACGCAGTATTTT

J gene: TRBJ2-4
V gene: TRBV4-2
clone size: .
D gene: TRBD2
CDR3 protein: CASSQAGSGSTKNIQYF
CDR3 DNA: TGTGCCAGCAGCCAAGCGGGTAGCGGGAGTACCAAAAACATTCAGTACTTC

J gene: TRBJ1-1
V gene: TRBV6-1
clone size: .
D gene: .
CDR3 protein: CASSVPGKNTEAFF
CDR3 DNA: TGTGCCAGCAGTGTCCCGGGAAAGAACACTGAAGCTTTCTTT

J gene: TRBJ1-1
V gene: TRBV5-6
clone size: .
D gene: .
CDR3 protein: CASSLIGREAFF
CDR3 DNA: TGTGCCAGCAGCTTGATCGGGAGGGAAGCTTTCTTT

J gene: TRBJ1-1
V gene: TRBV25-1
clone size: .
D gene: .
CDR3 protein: CASSELQGQNTEAFF
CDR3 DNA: TGTGCCAGCAGTGAACTACAGGGTCAGAACACTGAAGCTTTCTTT

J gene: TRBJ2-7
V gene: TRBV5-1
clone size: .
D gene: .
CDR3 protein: CASSLEGLKGYEQYF
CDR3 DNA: TGCGCCAGCAGCTTGGAGGGCCTCAAGGGCTACGAGCAGTACTTC

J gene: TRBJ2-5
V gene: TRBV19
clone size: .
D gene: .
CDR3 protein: CASSTGQSRTQYF
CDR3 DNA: TGTGCCAGTAGTACTGGACAGTCACGCACCCAGTACTTC

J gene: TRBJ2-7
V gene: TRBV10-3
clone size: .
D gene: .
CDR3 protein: CAISESLGRSNSYEQYF
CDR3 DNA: TGTGCCATCAGTGAGTCCCTCGGCAGGAGCAACTCCTACGAGCAGTACTTC

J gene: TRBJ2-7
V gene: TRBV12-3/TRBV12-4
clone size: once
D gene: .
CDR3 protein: CASSPQADRPYEQYF
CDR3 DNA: TGTGCCAGCAGTCCCCAGGCTGATCGACCCTACGAGCAGTACTTC

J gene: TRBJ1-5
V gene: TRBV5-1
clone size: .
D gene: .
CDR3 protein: CASSFEGHSNQPQHF
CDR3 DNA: TGCGCCAGCAGCTTCGAGGGCCATAGCAATCAGCCCCAGCATTTT

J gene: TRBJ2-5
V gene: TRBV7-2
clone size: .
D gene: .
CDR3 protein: CASSWRGGAQYF
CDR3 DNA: TGTGCCAGCAGCTGGAGGGGGGGGGCCCAGTACTTC

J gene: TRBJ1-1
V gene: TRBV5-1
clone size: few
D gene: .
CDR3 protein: CASSYGQSEAFF
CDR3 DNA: TGCGCCAGCAGCTACGGACAGAGTGAAGCTTTCTTT

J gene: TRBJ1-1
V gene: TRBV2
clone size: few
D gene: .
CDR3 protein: CASLYGFEAFF
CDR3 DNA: TGTGCCAGCCTTTACGGGTTTGAAGCTTTCTTT

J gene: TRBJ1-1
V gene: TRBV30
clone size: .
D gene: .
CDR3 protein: CAWADRNTEAFF
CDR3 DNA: TGTGCCTGGGCAGACAGGAACACTGAAGCTTTCTTT

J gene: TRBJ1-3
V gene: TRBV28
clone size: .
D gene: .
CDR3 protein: CASSLRPSSGNTIYF
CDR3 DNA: TGTGCCAGCAGTTTAAGGCCCAGCTCTGGAAACACCATATATTTT

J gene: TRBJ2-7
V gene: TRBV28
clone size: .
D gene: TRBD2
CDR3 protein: CASHSGGSSYEQYF
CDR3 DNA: TGTGCCAGCCACAGCGGGGGAAGCTCCTACGAGCAGTACTTC

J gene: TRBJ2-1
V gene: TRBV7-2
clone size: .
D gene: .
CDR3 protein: CASSAKSSSGEQFF
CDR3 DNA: TGTGCCAGCAGCGCTAAGAGCTCGAGCGGTGAGCAGTTCTTC

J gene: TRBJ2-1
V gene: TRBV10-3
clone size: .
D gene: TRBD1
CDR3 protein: CAISGLLGQGPYNEQFF
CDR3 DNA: TGTGCCATCAGTGGTCTTTTGGGACAGGGGCCCTACAATGAGCAGTTCTTC

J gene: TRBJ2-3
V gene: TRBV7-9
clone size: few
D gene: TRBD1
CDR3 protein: CASSGPPGQGARLGHTDTQYF
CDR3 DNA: TGTGCCAGCAGCGGTCCCCCGGGACAGGGGGCTCGACTTGGACACACAGATACGCAGTATTTT

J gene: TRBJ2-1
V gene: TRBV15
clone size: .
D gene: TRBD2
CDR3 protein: CATSRAGTSGSSYNEQFF
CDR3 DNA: TGTGCCACCAGCAGAGCCGGGACTAGCGGTAGCTCCTACAATGAGCAGTTCTTC

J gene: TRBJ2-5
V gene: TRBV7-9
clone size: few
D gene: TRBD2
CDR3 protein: CASSLAVTVSGSGETQYF
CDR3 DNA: TGTGCCAGCAGCTTAGCTGTCACGGTTAGCGGGAGTGGAGAGACCCAGTACTTC

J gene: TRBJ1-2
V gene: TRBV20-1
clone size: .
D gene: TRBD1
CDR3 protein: CSARGQGRSYTF
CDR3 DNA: TGCAGTGCTAGAGGACAGGGACGGAGCTACACCTTC

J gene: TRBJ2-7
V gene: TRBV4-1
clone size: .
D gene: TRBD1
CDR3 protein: CASSQQLGTGGLNEQYF
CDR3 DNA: TGCGCCAGCAGCCAACAACTCGGGACAGGGGGACTCAACGAGCAGTACTTC

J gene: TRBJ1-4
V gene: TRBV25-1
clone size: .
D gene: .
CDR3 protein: CASSELGGADEKLFF
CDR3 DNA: TGTGCCAGCAGTGAATTGGGGGGCGCGGACGAAAAACTGTTTTTT

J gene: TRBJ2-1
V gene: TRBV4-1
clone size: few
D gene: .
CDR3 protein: CASSPGHGPSYNEQFF
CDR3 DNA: TGCGCCAGCAGCCCAGGACACGGACCCTCCTACAATGAGCAGTTCTTC

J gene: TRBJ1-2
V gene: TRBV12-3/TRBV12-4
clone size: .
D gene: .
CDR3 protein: CASSQRQAGSGYTF
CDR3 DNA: TGTGCCAGCAGCCAGAGACAGGCTGGGAGTGGCTACACCTTC

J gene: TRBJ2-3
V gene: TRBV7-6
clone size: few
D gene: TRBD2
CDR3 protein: CASSSSRLAGAWTDTQYF
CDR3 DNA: TGTGCCAGCAGCTCCTCCCGACTAGCGGGAGCCTGGACAGATACGCAGTATTTT

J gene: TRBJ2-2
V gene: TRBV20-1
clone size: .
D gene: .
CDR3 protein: CSARFGEKNTGELFF
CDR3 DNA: TGCAGTGCTAGATTTGGGGAGAAGAACACCGGGGAGCTGTTTTTT

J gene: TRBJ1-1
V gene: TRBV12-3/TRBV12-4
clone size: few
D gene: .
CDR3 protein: CASSSDTRNTEAFF
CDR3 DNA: TGTGCCAGCAGTTCGGATACACGAAACACTGAAGCTTTCTTT

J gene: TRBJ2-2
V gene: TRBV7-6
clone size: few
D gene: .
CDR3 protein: CASSQGRTELFF
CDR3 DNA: TGTGCCAGCAGCCAGGGTCGGACTGAGCTGTTTTTT

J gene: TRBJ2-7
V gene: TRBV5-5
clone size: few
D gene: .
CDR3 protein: CASSFEITGPSSYEQYF
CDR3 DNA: TGTGCCAGCAGCTTTGAAATAACGGGACCCAGCTCCTACGAGCAGTACTTC

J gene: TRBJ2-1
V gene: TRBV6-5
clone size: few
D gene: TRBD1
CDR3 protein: CASSKGTGPHNEQFF
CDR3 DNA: TGTGCCAGCAGTAAGGGGACAGGGCCTCACAATGAGCAGTTCTTC

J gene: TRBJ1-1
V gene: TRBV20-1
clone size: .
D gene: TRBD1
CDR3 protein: CSARSGTGGVAEAFF
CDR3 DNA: TGCAGTGCTAGATCGGGGACAGGGGGTGTAGCTGAAGCTTTCTTT

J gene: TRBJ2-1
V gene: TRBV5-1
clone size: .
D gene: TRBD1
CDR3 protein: CASSPIPGQVYNEQFF
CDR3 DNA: TGCGCCAGCAGTCCTATACCGGGACAGGTGTACAATGAGCAGTTCTTC

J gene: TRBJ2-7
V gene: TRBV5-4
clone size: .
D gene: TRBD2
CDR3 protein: CASSSGWTSGGPPGEQYF
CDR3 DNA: TGTGCCAGCAGCTCGGGATGGACTAGCGGGGGGCCTCCTGGCGAGCAGTACTTC

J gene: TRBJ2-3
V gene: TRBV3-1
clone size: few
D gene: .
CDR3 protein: CASSQERWDTQYF
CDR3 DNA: TGTGCCAGCAGCCAAGAACGGTGGGATACGCAGTATTTT

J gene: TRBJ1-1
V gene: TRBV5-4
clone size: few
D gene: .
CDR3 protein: CASSGQNTEAFF
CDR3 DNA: TGTGCCAGCAGCGGACAGAACACTGAAGCTTTCTTT

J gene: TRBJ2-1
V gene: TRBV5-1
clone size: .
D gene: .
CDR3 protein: CASRSPDIGRNEQFF
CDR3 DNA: TGCGCCAGCAGGTCGCCGGACATCGGCCGAAATGAGCAGTTCTTC

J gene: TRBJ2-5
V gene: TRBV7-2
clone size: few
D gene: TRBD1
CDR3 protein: CASSQTGGVQETQYF
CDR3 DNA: TGTGCCAGCAGCCAAACAGGGGGTGTTCAAGAGACCCAGTACTTC